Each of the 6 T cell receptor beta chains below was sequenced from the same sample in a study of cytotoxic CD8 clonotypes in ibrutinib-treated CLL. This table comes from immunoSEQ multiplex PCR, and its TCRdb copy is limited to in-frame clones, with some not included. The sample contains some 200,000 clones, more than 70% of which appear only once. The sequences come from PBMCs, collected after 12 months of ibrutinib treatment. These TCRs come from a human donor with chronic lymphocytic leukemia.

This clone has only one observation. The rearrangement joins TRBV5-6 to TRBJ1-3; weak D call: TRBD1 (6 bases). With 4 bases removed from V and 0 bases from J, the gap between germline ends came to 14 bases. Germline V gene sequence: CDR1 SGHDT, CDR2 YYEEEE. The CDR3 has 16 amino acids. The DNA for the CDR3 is TGTGCCAGCAGCCCTGACAGGTCTCGCTCTGGAAACACCATATATTTT. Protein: CASSPDRSRSGNTIYF.

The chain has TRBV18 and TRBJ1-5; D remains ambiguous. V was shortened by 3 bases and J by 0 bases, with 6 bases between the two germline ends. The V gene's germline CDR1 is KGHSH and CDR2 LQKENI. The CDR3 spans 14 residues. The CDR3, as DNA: TGTGCCAGCTCACCGCCGGGTAGCAATCAGCCCCAGCATTTT. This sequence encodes CASSPPGSNQPQHF.

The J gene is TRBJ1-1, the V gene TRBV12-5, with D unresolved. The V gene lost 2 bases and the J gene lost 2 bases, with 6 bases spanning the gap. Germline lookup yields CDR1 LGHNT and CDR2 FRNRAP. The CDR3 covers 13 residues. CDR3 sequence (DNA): TGTGCTAGTGGTTTGAACACAAACACTGAAGCTTTCTTT. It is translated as CASGLNTNTEAFF.

CDR3 in amino acids: CASTGAGINEQFF. The CDR3 nucleotides are TGTGCCAGCACTGGGGCAGGGATCAATGAGCAGTTCTTC. The chain links TRBV27 to TRBJ2-7, with TRBD1 as a possible D gene (5 bases). Near its end, the DNA agrees better with TRBJ2-1, so the J call may be wrong. CDR3 size: 13 residues. The germline gives CDR1 MNHEY, CDR2 SMNVEV (reference sequence).

CDR3 sequence reads: CASSLGQGLDEQYF. The CDR3, as DNA: TGTGCCAGCAGCTTAGGACAGGGGTTGGACGAGCAGTACTTC. The V gene is TRBV11-2, the J gene TRBJ2-7; 8 bases are shared with TRBD1. The CDR3 runs to 14 residues. Germline V gene data show CDR1 as SGHAT and CDR2 as FQNNGV. Losses at the gene ends were 1 base for V and 5 bases for J; bases not matched to a gene: 4.

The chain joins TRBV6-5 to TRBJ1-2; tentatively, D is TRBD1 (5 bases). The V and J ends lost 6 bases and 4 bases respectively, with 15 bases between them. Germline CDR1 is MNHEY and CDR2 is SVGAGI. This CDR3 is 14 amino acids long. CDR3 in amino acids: CASSSSQVLYGYTF. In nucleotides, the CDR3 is TGTGCCAGCAGCTCTTCACAGGTCCTCTATGGCTACACCTTC.